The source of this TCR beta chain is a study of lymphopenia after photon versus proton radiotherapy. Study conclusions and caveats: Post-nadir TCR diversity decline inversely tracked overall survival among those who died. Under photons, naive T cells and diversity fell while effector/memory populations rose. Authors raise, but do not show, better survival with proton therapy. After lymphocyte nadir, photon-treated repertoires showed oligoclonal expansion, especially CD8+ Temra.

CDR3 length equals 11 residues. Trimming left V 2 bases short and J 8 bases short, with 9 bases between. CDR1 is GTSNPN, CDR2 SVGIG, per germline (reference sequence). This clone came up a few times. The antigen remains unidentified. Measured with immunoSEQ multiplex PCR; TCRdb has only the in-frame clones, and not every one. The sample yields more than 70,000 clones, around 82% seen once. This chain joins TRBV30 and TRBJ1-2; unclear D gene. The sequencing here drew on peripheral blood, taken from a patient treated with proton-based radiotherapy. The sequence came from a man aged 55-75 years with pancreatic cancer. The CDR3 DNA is TGTGCCTGGAGTCCCAATGCCGGCTACACCTTC. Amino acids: CAWSPNAGYTF.